The clone carrying this TCR beta chain has only a few counts. Its antigen is undetermined. This sample was taken from a study of T-cell memory formation after mild COVID-19. From 5'RACE with constant-segment primers came TCR alpha and TCR beta cDNA libraries that carried sample barcodes and UMIs. One entry per CDR3 protein, called by TCRdb with MiXCR from the 5' RACE reads. Counted here are under 550,000 distinct CDR3 sequences, roughly 18% occurring once; the ten biggest clones make up around 12%. Notes on the study in general: Clones that contracted from day 15 to 85 had balanced CD4/CD8; later expanders were CD4+ biased. SARS-CoV-2 specificity was not confirmed for second-wave clones peaking on day 37. Cross-reactive memory seemingly joined, as some responding clones were found in pre-infection memory.

The receptor's source is an adult woman who had mild COVID-19 (a few samples of this study predate the infection). Cell type and time point are not known. Sequencing was performed on PBMCs or a T cell subset sorted from them (not recorded which).

The chain's CDR3 is CSAVPSTGAYEQYF. For the CDR3, the DNA is TGCAGCGCTGTCCCTTCGACAGGAGCCTACGAGCAGTACTTC. V and J are TRBV29-1 and TRBJ2-7; D may be TRBD1 (6 bases). This CDR3 spans 14 amino acids. The V gene lost 7 bases and the J gene lost 2 bases, with 18 bases spanning the gap. CDR1 SQVTM and CDR2 ANQGSEA come from the germline V gene.